The 25 T cell receptor beta chains presented below share a single source sample, sequenced in a study of blood T cell repertoires in COVID-19. Profiling relied on immunoSEQ multiplex PCR, and the TCRdb table lists in-frame clones only, not all of them. The sample records about 240,000 clones, approximately 85% being singletons. The sample taken for sequencing was peripheral blood. The receptor set was obtained from a woman older than 75 with COVID-19, enrolled during active disease.

The chain joins TRBV6-5 to TRBJ1-5; D might be TRBD1 (5 bases). With 0 bases removed from V and 7 bases from J, the gap between germline ends came to 13 bases. CDR3 length equals 15 residues. The germline V gene has CDR1 MNHEY and CDR2 SVGAGI. CDR3 nucleotides: TGTGCCAGCAGTTACTCGTGGCTCGGGGGGCAGCCCCAGCATTTT. Protein: CASSYSWLGGQPQHF.

The chain is built from TRBV30 and TRBJ2-3, with D unclear. Germline V gene lookup returns CDR1 GTSNPN and CDR2 SVGIG (reference sequence). The CDR3 contains 13 residues. Deletions cut 4 bases from V and 0 bases from J, with 8 bases between. For the CDR3, the DNA is TGTGCCTGGAAAGAGCGAAGCACAGATACGCAGTATTTT. Protein product: CAWKERSTDTQYF.

The chain carries TRBV6-2 or TRBV6-3 and TRBJ2-2; TRBD1 aligns across 9 bases. J lost 1 base, V lost 2 bases, and 5 bases had no gene match. This CDR3 is 17 amino acids long. Germline V gene sequence: CDR1 MNHEY, CDR2 SVGEGT. In DNA, the CDR3 is TGTGCCAGCAGTTACAGCGGACAGGGGTTGAACACCGGGGAGCTGTTTTTT. This encodes CASSYSGQGLNTGELFF.

The gene calls are TRBV7-8 and TRBJ1-1; TRBD1 agrees at 9 bases. Germline CDR1 is SGHVS and CDR2 is FQNEAQ. CDR3 length: 16 residues. Germline trimming cut 3 bases from V and 1 base from J; bases unmatched to any gene: 6. CDR3 nucleotide sequence: TGTGCCAGCAGCTTTCGCGGGACAGGGCAGAACACTGAAGCTTTCTTT. Translating it yields CASSFRGTGQNTEAFF.

In this sample, this clone turned up a few times. The V gene is TRBV30, the J gene TRBJ1-2; no clear D gene. V lost 1 base and J lost 5, with 17 bases in between. The germline CDR1 and CDR2 sequences are GTSNPN and SVGIG (reference sequence). The CDR3 length is 15 residues. The CDR3 protein is CAWSAGVGEGYGYTF. The CDR3, as DNA: TGTGCCTGGAGTGCAGGCGTCGGGGAGGGATATGGCTACACCTTC. The entire variable domain, with the rest obtained from reference TRBV30 and TRBJ1-2, is as follows: SQTIHQWPATLVQPVGSPLSLECTVEGTSNPNLYWYRQAAGRGLQLLFYSVGIGQISSEVPQNLSASRPQDRQFILSSKKLLLSDSGFYLCAWSAGVGEGYGYTFGSGTRLTVV.

CDR3 bases: TGTGCCAGCAGCCAAGACGGGACAGTCAATGGCTACACCTTC. Translation: CASSQDGTVNGYTF. The chain joins TRBV14 to TRBJ1-2; 7 bases are shared with TRBD1. The V segment lost 0 bases and the J segment 6 bases; nucleotides outside the gene matches: 4. Germline V gene data show CDR1 as SGHDN and CDR2 as FVKESK. This CDR3 spans 14 amino acids.

This chain links TRBV18 with TRBJ1-1; 8 bases line up with TRBD1. The V gene end was trimmed by 3 bases and the J gene end by 4 bases; junction bases not matched to a gene: 7. Germline CDR1 and CDR2: KGHSH and LQKENI. The CDR3 contains 15 residues. The DNA of the CDR3 is TGTGCCAGCTCACCTATTGGACAGGGTTTCACTGAAGCTTTCTTT. Encoded protein: CASSPIGQGFTEAFF.

The chain links TRBV7-9 to TRBJ2-1; 11 bases are a match to TRBD2. The junction had 8 bases not matched to a gene; V was cut back by 4 bases and J by 0 bases. The CDR3 totals 18 residues. CDR1 and CDR2 from the germline V gene are SEHNR and FQNEAQ (reference sequence). The CDR3 nucleotides are TGTGCCAGCAGCTCTGGGACTAGCGGTAGGAGCTCCTACAATGAGCAGTTCTTC. Translating gives CASSSGTSGRSSYNEQFF.

The J gene is TRBJ1-3, the V gene TRBV25-1; 7 nucleotides line up with TRBD1. V shed 2 bases, J shed 0 bases, and the junction held 1 base outside the gene matches. CDR1 is MGHDK and CDR2 is SYGVNS in the germline V gene. This CDR3 is built from 15 residues. CDR3 amino acids: CASSEGTASGNTIYF. The CDR3 DNA follows: TGTGCCAGCAGTGAAGGGACAGCCTCTGGAAACACCATATATTTT.

The chain couples TRBV18 to TRBJ2-1, with 7 bases that match TRBD2. V shed 2 bases, J shed 12 bases, and the junction held 16 bases outside the gene matches. Germline values: CDR1 KGHSH, CDR2 LQKENI. The CDR3 spans 16 residues. CDR3 residues: CASSPSAAGSVLAQFF. In DNA form, the CDR3 reads TGTGCCAGCTCACCATCGGCAGCGGGAAGTGTGTTAGCGCAGTTCTTC.

The chain employs TRBV11-3 and TRBJ2-2; D perhaps matches TRBD1 (6 bases). CDR1 and CDR2 (germline): SGHNT, YENEEA. Trimming stripped 5 bases from V and 6 bases from J, with 13 bases between. This CDR3 region has 14 residues. DNA for the CDR3: TGTGCCAGCAGCCCAATCACAGGGCCCGGGGAGCTGTTTTTT. This gives the protein CASSPITGPGELFF.

The CDR3 DNA follows: TGTGCCAGCAGTGGAGCCAGGGAAGTCTCTGGAAACACCATATATTTT. Its translation is CASSGAREVSGNTIYF. The chain carries TRBV6-1 and TRBJ1-3, with D perhaps TRBD1 (5 bases). The V and J ends lost 4 bases and 0 bases respectively, with 13 bases between them. The CDR3 sequence is 16 residues long. CDR1 and CDR2 (germline): MNHNS, SASEGT.

The rearrangement uses TRBV7-2 and TRBJ2-1, with TRBD2 as a possible D gene (6 bases). The CDR3 length is 17 residues. V lost 8 bases and J 0 bases, leaving 20 bases between the germline ends. CDR1 and CDR2 from the germline V gene are SGHTA and FQGNSA. CDR3 in amino acids: CASLEGQRDPSYNEQFF. CDR3 DNA: TGTGCCAGCCTGGAGGGCCAACGGGATCCCTCCTACAATGAGCAGTTCTTC.

The chain joins TRBV5-1 to TRBJ2-1; D possibly corresponds to TRBD2 (6 bases). The germline V and J ends were trimmed by 0 bases and 3 bases, with 10 bases remaining between them. This CDR3 has 15 residues. Germline V CDR1 and CDR2: SGHRS, YFSETQ. DNA of the CDR3: TGCGCCAGCAGCTTGGGGGCGGGGAGCTACAATGAGCAGTTCTTC. This encodes CASSLGAGSYNEQFF.

This chain uses TRBV11-2 with TRBJ2-5, with 9 nucleotides matching TRBD2. CDR1 and CDR2 (germline): SGHAT, FQNNGV. Trimming at V came to 5 bases and at J to 4 bases, leaving 2 bases not matched to a gene. The CDR3 totals 13 residues. The CDR3 DNA sequence: TGTGCCAGCAGCACGGGACTAGCAGAGACCCAGTACTTC. It translates to CASSTGLAETQYF.

The chain carries TRBV10-3 and TRBJ1-2, with TRBD1 matching 8 bases. The germline gives CDR1 ENHRY, CDR2 SYGVKD. The V gene end was trimmed by 6 bases and the J gene end by 4 bases; junction bases not matched to a gene: 7. CDR3 length equals 14 residues. CDR3 loop: CAIRRQGSGYGYTF. The CDR3 bases are TGTGCCATCAGACGACAGGGGTCAGGCTATGGCTACACCTTC.

This clone was seen once. The chain couples TRBV5-6 to TRBJ1-3, with D unresolved. V gave up 0 bases and J gave up 0 bases, with 10 bases separating them. The CDR3 loop spans 16 amino acids. In germline, CDR1 is SGHDT, CDR2 YYEEEE. CDR3 protein: CASSLAGPPSGNTIYF. Written as DNA, the CDR3 is TGTGCCAGCAGCTTGGCTGGCCCTCCCTCTGGAAACACCATATATTTT.

V usage is TRBV5-1 and J usage is TRBJ2-5; TRBD1 might be the D (5 bases). The V and J ends lost 4 bases and 5 bases respectively, with 18 bases between them. In germline, CDR1 is SGHRS, CDR2 YFSETQ. The CDR3 has 15 residues. CDR3 residues: CASSVRSRALETQYF. CDR3 in DNA: TGCGCCAGCAGCGTCCGATCCAGGGCCCTTGAGACCCAGTACTTC.

This clone was observed a single time. The chain is built from TRBV6-5 and TRBJ2-3; D unclear. The length of the CDR3 is 11 residues. Between the trimmed V and J ends, which lost 6 bases and 5 bases, there was a span of 6 bases. Germline lookup yields CDR1 MNHEY and CDR2 SVGAGI. CDR3 residues: CASRTGDTQYF. CDR3 nucleotide sequence: TGTGCCAGCAGGACTGGAGATACGCAGTATTTT.

This clone was seen at least ten times. The chain joins TRBV5-1 to TRBJ1-3, with 7 nucleotides matching TRBD1. J was trimmed by 1 base and V by 8 bases; bases with no gene match: 12. CDR1 and CDR2 (germline): SGHRS, YFSETQ. CDR3 length: 16 amino acids. CDR3: CASAKEGALSGNTIYF. Written as DNA, the CDR3 is TGCGCCAGTGCGAAGGAGGGGGCCCTTTCTGGAAACACCATATATTTT.

The rearrangement uses TRBV7-9 and TRBJ1-4, with a tentative D call TRBD1 (5 bases). This CDR3 is built from 16 residues. Trimming removed 3 bases at V and 8 bases at J, with 19 bases between. The germline CDR1 and CDR2 sequences are SEHNR and FQNEAQ (reference sequence). The CDR3 loop is CASSLERDRWGEKLFF. DNA of the CDR3: TGTGCCAGCAGCTTGGAGAGAGATAGGTGGGGCGAAAAACTGTTTTTT.

The CDR3 region is CASSSTSTQFF. Here the CDR3 DNA reads TGTGCCAGCAGTTCAACTTCAACTCAGTTCTTC. V and J are TRBV6-5 and TRBJ2-1; no firm D call. CDR1 is MNHEY and CDR2 is SVGAGI in the germline V gene. Trimming stripped 4 bases from V and 13 bases from J, with 11 bases between. This CDR3 has 11 amino acids.

The rearrangement joins TRBV19 to TRBJ2-7; no firm D call. Germline V CDR1 and CDR2: LNHDA, SQIVND (reference sequence). Trimming stripped 6 bases from V and 0 bases from J, with 9 bases between. The CDR3 is 13 residues long. The CDR3 DNA reads as TGTGCCAGTAGCAGTTCGATCTCCTACGAGCAGTACTTC. Its translation: CASSSSISYEQYF.

The J gene is TRBJ1-1, the V gene TRBV11-2, with D uncertain. V was clipped by 7 bases and J by 1 base, with 13 bases between them. The CDR3 runs to 14 residues. The germline gives CDR1 SGHAT, CDR2 FQNNGV. The CDR3 is CASTSTSTNTEAFF. The CDR3 DNA reads as TGTGCCAGCACCTCTACCTCTACGAACACTGAAGCTTTCTTT.

The V and J genes are TRBV3-1 (or the pseudogene TRBV3-2) and TRBJ1-3; D might be TRBD1 (6 bases). Germline-derived CDR1 and CDR2 are LGHDT and YNNKEL (reference sequence). The CDR3 length is 18 residues. Trimming took 1 base from V and 0 from J, leaving 16 bases between them. CDR3 nucleotides: TGTGCCAGCAGCCAAGTTCTAGGGCAGGGGATCTCTGGAAACACCATATATTTT. Translating it yields CASSQVLGQGISGNTIYF.